This entry is about one TCR beta chain. This entry belongs to a study of blood T cell repertoires in COVID-19. Turning to the study itself: The origin of the acute and convalescent COVID-19 samples was the United States, Italy and Spain. PBMCs, B-cell-depleted T cells, or T cells provided the cDNA or gDNA that made up the material.

Original methodology: Reference gene primer amplification yielded estimated nucleated cell counts. Profiled with immunoSEQ multiplex PCR; TCRdb holds only in-frame clones, not every one. V and J calls and clone size follow that table, whereas D and trimming were derived from the DNA. The profile shows a few hundred thousand clones, around 85% of them singletons. Deletions cut 4 bases from V and 5 bases from J, with 12 bases between. There are 13 residues in the CDR3. Germline V gene data show CDR1 as KGHSH and CDR2 as LQKENI. This sequence originates from a man at least 80 years old with acute or convalescent COVID-19. What was sequenced was peripheral blood. The rearrangement joins TRBV18 to TRBJ2-7, with D tentatively TRBD1 (6 bases). The DNA of the CDR3 is TGTGCCAGCTCACGCGACAGGAGCGACGAGCAGTACTTC. Its protein product is CASSRDRSDEQYF.